The present T cell receptor beta chain was sequenced within a study of blood T cell repertoires in COVID-19. As for the study in general: In each case, the material was cDNA or gDNA derived from T cells, B-cell-depleted T cells, or PBMCs.

V lost 4 bases and J 0 bases, leaving 2 bases between the germline ends. Germline V gene data show CDR1 as SGDLS and CDR2 as YYNGEE. There are 13 residues in the CDR3. Original handling: Reference gene primer amplification in the assay estimated nucleated cell counts. The method was immunoSEQ multiplex PCR; TCRdb's version includes in-frame clones alone and lacks a portion of them. V and J calls and clone size come straight from that table; D and trimming were deduced from the DNA. The sample yields under 350,000 clones, about 89% seen once. The rearrangement uses TRBV9 and TRBJ2-6; D unresolved. The sample was peripheral blood. This clonotype originated in a man between 40 and 49 years old with acute or convalescent COVID-19. Here the CDR3 reads CASSHSGANVLTF. DNA of the CDR3: TGTGCCAGCAGCCACTCTGGGGCCAACGTCCTGACTTTC.